Reported below is one T cell receptor beta chain. Its antigen remains unknown. Germline CDR1 reads SNHLY; CDR2 reads FYNNEI. V was pared by 7 bases and J by 3 bases, with 19 bases of the junction left unmatched. This CDR3 is built from 18 residues. These data originate in a study of T cell responses to AZD1222 COVID-19 vaccine. Profiled with immunoSEQ multiplex PCR; TCRdb holds only in-frame clones, not every one. Of around 200,000 clones in the sample, under 95% were seen once. The study, taken as a whole, reports: White British people made up most donors, females outnumbered males, and clonal diversity was possibly underestimated. Distributed over spike, vaccine-associated CD4 TCRs predominated at 160-218 and 743-854. Spike-specific TCR depth and breadth grew after two AZD1222 doses. Reports say nearly half of spike-specific TCRs go after unmutated variant regions.

The rearrangement links TRBV2 to TRBJ2-7; 9 bases map to TRBD1. The sequencing used peripheral blood, collected 28 days after the second AZD1222 dose. This TCR was recovered from an adult who received the AZD1222 COVID-19 vaccine. The CDR3 is CASKIGVIGGTGIYEQYF. The CDR3 DNA reads as TGTGCCAGCAAGATTGGCGTAATCGGCGGGACAGGGATCTACGAGCAGTACTTC.